Listed here are 30 T cell receptor beta chains from one sample, sequenced in a study of T cell changes during pregnancy in multiple sclerosis. Using immunoSEQ multiplex PCR, the repertoire was profiled, and TCRdb retains in-frame clones only, with some absent. The sample lists 75,000 to 95,000 clones; roughly 93% were seen once. This specimen was peripheral blood, taken in the second trimester of pregnancy. These receptor sequences come from a female donor with multiple sclerosis, enrolled in a pregnancy study.

V is TRBV6-5 and J is TRBJ2-1, with 11 bases fitting TRBD2. Germline V gives CDR1 MNHEY, CDR2 SVGAGI. There are 14 residues in the CDR3. The J segment lost 5 bases and the V segment lost 6 bases, leaving 3 bases of the junction unmatched. The CDR3 DNA follows: TGTGCCAGCAGCCTAGCGGGGGGTCACAATGAGCAGTTCTTC. Amino acids: CASSLAGGHNEQFF.

The genes are TRBV11-2 and TRBJ1-6; D uncertain. The CDR3 loop spans 13 amino acids. The V and J ends lost 7 bases and 7 bases respectively, with 11 bases between them. Looked up from germline, CDR1 is SGHAT and CDR2 is FQNNGV. CDR3: CASTLTGNSPLHF. CDR3 DNA: TGTGCCAGCACCCTCACGGGGAATTCACCCCTCCACTTT.

This chain connects TRBV29-1 to TRBJ2-3; TRBD1 is a possible D gene (7 bases). V shed 5 bases and J shed 5 bases, with 14 bases lying between them. This CDR3 is built from 13 residues. In germline, CDR1 is SQVTM, CDR2 ANQGSEA. The CDR3 DNA reads as TGCAGCGTTTCGCAGGGGGGTATAGATACGCAGTATTTT. Its translation is CSVSQGGIDTQYF.

This sequence joins TRBV30 and TRBJ1-3; D possibly corresponds to TRBD1 (6 bases). V was cut by 4 bases and J by 2 bases, with 27 bases left in between. The CDR3 spans 19 residues. The germline V gene encodes CDR1 GTSNPN and CDR2 SVGIG (reference sequence). CDR3 residues: CAWTHLKSPAGAAGNTIYF. The CDR3 DNA sequence: TGTGCCTGGACCCATCTAAAGTCCCCCGCAGGGGCGGCTGGAAACACCATATATTTT.

This sequence joins TRBV11-2 and TRBJ2-5; 8 bases are a match to TRBD2. In germline, CDR1 is SGHAT, CDR2 FQNNGV. The CDR3 covers 15 residues. V lost 5 bases and J lost 4; bases outside the gene matches: 9. CDR3 in DNA: TGTGCCAGCAGCCTAACGGGGGGGCCACGAGAGACCCAGTACTTC. This codes for CASSLTGGPRETQYF.

The chain couples TRBV10-3 to TRBJ2-7; 11 bases are a match to TRBD2. After removal of 2 bases from V and 5 bases from J, the junction contained 5 bases not matched to a gene. Germline-derived CDR1 and CDR2 are ENHRY and SYGVKD. This CDR3 has 15 residues. CDR3 nucleotides: TGTGCCATCAGTGAGGCGACACTAGCGGGGGACGAGCAGTACTTC. Amino acids: CAISEATLAGDEQYF.

Remarks on this clone: At one end, the junction sequence differs from germline, possibly due to a read error. J is TRBJ2-5 and V is TRBV7-7, with 9 nucleotides matching TRBD2. The V gene's germline CDR1 is SSHAT and CDR2 FNYEAQ (reference sequence). The CDR3 runs to 11 residues. DNA of the CDR3: TGTGCTAGCAGCGGGGGGAGTACCCAGTACTTC. Its protein is CASSGGSTQYF.

The gene calls are TRBV7-9 and TRBJ1-2; 8 bases line up with TRBD1. The germline CDR1 and CDR2 sequences are SEHNR and FQNEAQ (reference sequence). The CDR3 totals 15 residues. Trimming took 2 bases from V and 1 from J; bases not matched to a gene: 3. The CDR3 region has the DNA TGTGCCAGCAGCTTATCAGGGGGCGATAACTATGGCTACACCTTC. Its protein is CASSLSGGDNYGYTF.

The CDR3 sequence is CASSTQRGGQETQYF. The DNA for the CDR3 is TGTGCCAGCAGCACTCAGAGGGGGGGTCAAGAGACCCAGTACTTC. The rearrangement uses TRBV7-8 and TRBJ2-5; D is perhaps TRBD2 (7 bases). Per germline, CDR1 SGHVS and CDR2 FQNEAQ. Between the trimmed V and J ends, which lost 5 bases and 2 bases, there was a span of 15 bases. This CDR3 region has 15 residues. Complete variable domain (other parts from reference TRBV7-8 and TRBJ2-5): GAGVSQSPRYKVAKRGQDVALRCDPISGHVSLFWYQQALGQGPEFLTYFQNEAQLDKSGLPSDRFFAERPEGSVSTLKIQRTQQEDSAVYLCASSTQRGGQETQYFGPGTRLLVL.

V usage is TRBV9 and J usage is TRBJ2-1, with D possibly being TRBD2 (6 bases). V was trimmed by 2 bases and J by 4 bases, leaving 10 bases between them. Germline loops: CDR1 SGDLS, CDR2 YYNGEE. The CDR3 loop spans 14 amino acids. CDR3 region: CASSVRDSYNEQFF. In DNA, the CDR3 is TGTGCCAGCAGCGTCCGGGACTCATACAATGAGCAGTTCTTC.

This clone has just a few counts. The CDR3 loop is CATSRDGQSRGPDTQYF. The DNA for the CDR3 is TGTGCCACCAGCAGAGATGGGCAGTCAAGAGGGCCAGATACGCAGTATTTT. The genes are TRBV15 and TRBJ2-3; weak D call: TRBD2 (5 bases). Germline CDR1 reads LNHNV; CDR2 reads YYDKDF (reference sequence). The CDR3 loop spans 17 amino acids. Trimming cost V 0 bases and J 4 bases, with 17 bases left between them.

The chain combines TRBV23-1 with TRBJ2-7, with D perhaps TRBD1 (6 bases). TRBV23-1 is filed as an ORF, its function uncertain. Trimming shortened V by 7 bases and J by 3 bases, and 34 bases separated the two germline ends. The CDR3 is made up of 20 amino acids. The CDR3 loop reads CASTNLLTGTLTGSLYEQYF. In nucleotides, the CDR3 is TGCGCCAGCACAAACCTGCTCACCGGGACCCTTACAGGGAGCCTCTACGAGCAGTACTTC.

The chain joins TRBV4-1 to TRBJ2-1, with 8 bases matching TRBD2. The CDR3 loop spans 18 amino acids. The germline V gene encodes CDR1 MGHRA and CDR2 YSYEKL. After removal of 0 bases from V and 0 bases from J, the junction contained 7 bases not matched to a gene. In DNA form, the CDR3 reads TGCGCCAGCAGCCAAGATGCCCAGCGGGGGACCTCCTACAATGAGCAGTTCTTC. Translated: CASSQDAQRGTSYNEQFF.

V and J are TRBV27 and TRBJ2-2; D remains unclear. The V gene lost 3 bases and the J gene lost 1 base, with 6 bases spanning the gap. Germline V gene data show CDR1 as MNHEY and CDR2 as SMNVEV (reference sequence). CDR3 size: 14 residues. Here the CDR3 DNA reads TGTGCCAGCAGTTTTGAGGTGAACACCGGGGAGCTGTTTTTT. This codes for CASSFEVNTGELFF.

J is TRBJ2-7 and V is TRBV19; 10 positions agree with TRBD1. CDR3 size: 15 residues. CDR1 and CDR2 from the germline V gene are LNHDA and SQIVND (reference sequence). The junction had 6 bases not matched to a gene; V was cut back by 4 bases and J by 3 bases. The CDR3 loop is CASSTKTGGGYEQYF. Written as DNA, the CDR3 is TGTGCCAGTAGTACCAAGACAGGGGGCGGCTACGAGCAGTACTTC.

The chain joins TRBV1 to TRBJ1-4. TRBV1 is noted as a pseudogene. The CDR3 is 15 amino acids. CDR3 sequence: CTSSQVPPAGEKLFF. CDR3 DNA sequence: TGCACCAGCAGCCAAGTCCCACCGGCGGGGGAAAAACTGTTTTTT.

The chain uses TRBV6-1 and TRBJ1-1; D gene uncertain. V was shortened by 1 base and J by 0 bases, with 6 bases between the two germline ends. There are 14 residues in the CDR3. Germline loops: CDR1 MNHNS, CDR2 SASEGT. The DNA of the CDR3 is TGTGCCAGCAGTGAAGTTCCCGTGAACACTGAAGCTTTCTTT. It translates to CASSEVPVNTEAFF.

The chain is built from TRBV18 and TRBJ2-1; a weak D match, TRBD1 (6 bases). Deletions cut 3 bases from V and 9 bases from J, with 18 bases between. CDR3 length equals 15 residues. In germline, CDR1 is KGHSH, CDR2 LQKENI. The CDR3 reads CASSPQKARGGEQFF. In DNA, the CDR3 is TGTGCCAGCTCACCTCAAAAGGCCAGGGGCGGTGAGCAGTTCTTC. The entire variable domain, with the rest obtained from reference TRBV18 and TRBJ2-1, is as follows: NAGVMQNPRHLVRRRGQEARLRCSPMKGHSHVYWYRQLPEEGLKFMVYLQKENIIDESGMPKERFSAEFPKEGPSILRIQQVVRGDSAAYFCASSPQKARGGEQFFGPGTRLTVL.

V and J are TRBV4-2 and TRBJ2-7; 8 bases align to TRBD2. V gave up 1 base and J gave up 2 bases; unmatched junction bases: 4. CDR1 and CDR2 (germline): LGHNA, YNFKEQ. This CDR3 has 15 residues. Here the CDR3 reads CASSQVERETYEQYF. CDR3 sequence (DNA): TGTGCCAGCAGCCAAGTCGAGCGGGAGACCTACGAGCAGTACTTC.

The chain carries TRBV13 and TRBJ2-7; TRBD2 is a possible D gene (6 bases). This CDR3 contains 15 residues. Trimming removed 5 bases from V and 3 bases from J, with 17 bases in between. Germline lookup yields CDR1 PRHDT and CDR2 FYEKMQ (reference sequence). DNA for the CDR3: TGTGCCAGCAGCCATTCCCGGGGAGGCGACTACGAGCAGTACTTC. Residues: CASSHSRGGDYEQYF.

The chain recombines TRBV7-8 with TRBJ1-4; no clear D gene. Germline V gives CDR1 SGHVS, CDR2 FQNEAQ. The CDR3 is 14 amino acids. V gave up 1 base and J gave up 8 bases, with 11 bases separating them. The CDR3 nucleotides read TGTGCCAGCAGCTTAGAAGGGAGTCGCGAAAAACTGTTTTTT. Residues: CASSLEGSREKLFF.

The chain joins TRBV4-1 to TRBJ2-1; TRBD2 matches 8 bases. Germline V lookup: CDR1 MGHRA, CDR2 YSYEKL. The V gene end was trimmed by 4 bases and the J gene end by 5 bases; junction bases not matched to a gene: 7. The CDR3 runs to 15 residues. The CDR3, as DNA: TGCGCCAGCAGCCTTTACAATAGCGGGAACAATGAGCAGTTCTTC. Protein sequence: CASSLYNSGNNEQFF.

The rearrangement joins TRBV13 to TRBJ2-5; TRBD2 aligns across 8 bases. V dropped 5 bases and J dropped 5; count of bases not matched to a gene: 10. CDR3 length: 15 amino acids. Germline-derived CDR1 and CDR2 are PRHDT and FYEKMQ (reference sequence). In DNA, the CDR3 is TGTGCCAGCAGCGCGGGACTAGGGGTTTCGGAGACCCAGTACTTC. Its translation: CASSAGLGVSETQYF.

The rearrangement links TRBV5-1 to TRBJ2-1; 9 bases fit TRBD1. This CDR3 contains 17 residues. Trimming cost V 1 base and J 6 bases; bases outside gene matches: 11. CDR1 and CDR2 from the germline V gene are SGHRS and YFSETQ. The CDR3 is CASSLNIGTGTFNEQFF. CDR3 sequence (DNA): TGCGCCAGCAGCTTGAATATTGGGACAGGGACTTTCAATGAGCAGTTCTTC. Filled out from reference TRBV5-1 and TRBJ2-1, the complete variable domain reads KAGVTQTPRYLIKTRGQQVTLSCSPISGHRSVSWYQQTPGQGLQFLFEYFSETQRNKGNFPGRFSGRQFSNSRSEMNVSTLELGDSALYLCASSLNIGTGTFNEQFFGPGTRLTVL.

The V and J genes are TRBV7-8 and TRBJ2-5, with TRBD1 matching 10 bases. CDR1 is SGHVS and CDR2 is FQNEAQ in the germline V gene. The CDR3 is 15 residues long. Trimming cost V 5 bases and J 5 bases; bases outside gene matches: 8. CDR3 region: CASSVRTGGMETQYF. The CDR3 DNA reads TGTGCCAGCAGCGTCCGGACAGGGGGGATGGAGACCCAGTACTTC.

The rearrangement links TRBV5-6 to TRBJ2-7; D call uncertain. The CDR3 runs to 12 residues. Trimming cost V 2 bases and J 3 bases, with 6 bases left between them. Germline V gene data show CDR1 as SGHDT and CDR2 as YYEEEE. The CDR3 is CASSLNSYEQYF. The CDR3 region has the DNA TGTGCCAGCAGCTTAAACAGCTACGAGCAGTACTTC.

The chain joins TRBV2 to TRBJ1-4, with 8 bases identical to TRBD1. V lost 4 bases and J lost 5; bases outside the gene matches: 3. This CDR3 has 14 amino acids. CDR1 is SNHLY, CDR2 FYNNEI, per germline. CDR3: CASSGGQANEKLFF. For the CDR3, the DNA is TGTGCCAGCAGTGGGGGACAGGCAAATGAAAAACTGTTTTTT. Full variable domain (outside the CDR3, taken from reference TRBV2 and TRBJ1-4): EPEVTQTPSHQVTQMGQEVILRCVPISNHLYFYWYRQILGQKVEFLVSFYNNEISEKSEIFDDQFSVERPDGSNFTLKIRSTKLEDSAMYFCASSGGQANEKLFFGSGTQLSVL.

The sample holds one count of this clone. V usage is TRBV7-2 and J usage is TRBJ2-7; 7 bases match TRBD2. The CDR3 runs 13 residues. Trimming cost V 3 bases and J 3 bases; bases outside gene matches: 2. The germline CDR1 and CDR2 sequences are SGHTA and FQGNSA. The CDR3 is CASSLSGNYEQYF. The CDR3 coding sequence is TGTGCCAGCAGCTTGAGCGGGAACTACGAGCAGTACTTC.

V usage is TRBV20-1 and J usage is TRBJ1-1; 7 bases map to TRBD1. J was trimmed by 5 bases and V by 5 bases; bases with no gene match: 2. The CDR3 covers 11 residues. CDR1 and CDR2 from the germline V gene are DFQATT and SNEGSKA (reference sequence). This CDR3 reads CSALTGTEAFF. In DNA form, the CDR3 reads TGCAGTGCTCTGACAGGGACTGAAGCTTTCTTT.

The chain links TRBV27 to TRBJ2-3; perhaps TRBD2 as D (6 bases). Germline V gene data show CDR1 as MNHEY and CDR2 as SMNVEV (reference sequence). The CDR3 length is 11 residues. Trimming pared 3 bases from V and 14 bases from J, leaving 12 bases between. The chain's CDR3 is CASSFGGDWYF. The CDR3 bases are TGTGCCAGCAGTTTCGGCGGGGACTGGTATTTT.